This passage covers 18 T cell receptor beta chains from one sample sequenced in a study of blood T cell repertoires in COVID-19. Libraries were prepared by immunoSEQ multiplex PCR; TCRdb keeps only in-frame clonotypes and omits some of them. The table records approximately 180,000 clones, around 80% of them present only once. The sample consisted of PBMCs or T cells enriched from blood (not recorded which). The origin of the receptors is a man aged 50 to 60 who had recovered from COVID-19.

On this clone itself: This specimen includes other DNA sequences encoding the same CDR3. CDR3 bases: TGCGCCAGCAGCTTGGATGGTACAGGGCCCACCGGGGAGCTGTTTTTT. Translation gives CASSLDGTGPTGELFF. The chain recombines TRBV5-1 with TRBJ2-2; TRBD1 might be the D (6 bases). Trimming left V 0 bases short and J 4 bases short, with 13 bases between. Germline assignment: CDR1 SGHRS and CDR2 YFSETQ. CDR3 length: 16 residues.

The rearrangement joins TRBV20-1 to TRBJ1-1; no reliable D call. This CDR3 comprises 11 residues. Germline lookup yields CDR1 DFQATT and CDR2 SNEGSKA (reference sequence). Trimming shortened V by 7 bases and J by 11 bases, and 17 bases separated the two germline ends. The CDR3 nucleotides read TGCAGTGTTGAGGCTTACGGAATGGCTTTCTTT. Translated, it gives CSVEAYGMAFF.

The rearrangement joins TRBV6-5 to TRBJ2-2; 9 bases fit TRBD1. The J segment lost 7 bases and the V segment lost 0 bases, leaving 6 bases of the junction unmatched. The CDR3 loop spans 16 amino acids. Germline V gene lookup returns CDR1 MNHEY and CDR2 SVGAGI. For the CDR3, the DNA is TGTGCCAGCAGTTACTCGGGACAGGGAAGGTTCGGGGAGCTGTTTTTT. This gives the protein CASSYSGQGRFGELFF.

The rearrangement uses TRBV29-1 and TRBJ1-1, with 8 bases fitting TRBD1. This CDR3 is built from 13 residues. Per germline, CDR1 SQVTM and CDR2 ANQGSEA. V was pared by 7 bases and J by 9 bases, with 13 bases of the junction left unmatched. CDR3 coding DNA: TGCAGCGGTGTACGGACAGGGAGGGAACAAGCTTTCTTT. Translation gives CSGVRTGREQAFF. Full variable domain (missing parts from reference TRBV29-1 and TRBJ1-1): SAVISQKPSRDICQRGTSLTIQCQVDSQVTMMFWYRQQPGQSLTLIATANQGSEATYESGFVIDKFPISRPNLTFSTLTVSNMSPEDSSIYLCSGVRTGREQAFFGQGTRLTVV.

The V call is TRBV6-5, the J call TRBJ1-2, with TRBD1 as a possible D gene (6 bases). CDR3 length: 13 residues. Germline CDR1 reads MNHEY; CDR2 reads SVGAGI. V shed 6 bases and J shed 6 bases, with 14 bases lying between them. The CDR3 DNA sequence: TGTGCCAGCAGCAACAGGGCTTTCAATGGCTACACCTTC. Translating it yields CASSNRAFNGYTF.

The chain uses TRBV5-4 and TRBJ1-1, with unresolved D. Germline assignment: CDR1 SGHNT and CDR2 YYREEE (reference sequence). The CDR3 extends over 14 amino acids. Trimming shortened V by 2 bases and J by 0 bases, and 8 bases separated the two germline ends. CDR3 in amino acids: CASSFRAMNTEAFF. CDR3 DNA: TGTGCCAGCAGCTTTAGAGCGATGAACACTGAAGCTTTCTTT.

The rearrangement links TRBV11-2 to TRBJ2-2; 8 nucleotides line up with TRBD1. Germline V CDR1 and CDR2: SGHAT, FQNNGV. The CDR3 has 17 residues. Trimming at V came to 5 bases and at J to 0 bases, leaving 8 bases not matched to a gene. The CDR3 spells CASSAPSGGSNTGELFF. The CDR3 DNA sequence: TGTGCCAGCAGCGCACCGTCAGGGGGCTCGAACACCGGGGAGCTGTTTTTT.

The chain uses TRBV30 and TRBJ2-2, with TRBD2 as a possible D gene (5 bases). Deletions cut 3 bases from V and 4 bases from J, with 15 bases between. Germline V CDR1 and CDR2: GTSNPN, SVGIG (reference sequence). The CDR3 has 15 residues. The CDR3 coding sequence is TGTGCCTGGAGCCCAGTGGCCGGGGTCACCGGGGAGCTGTTTTTT. This sequence encodes CAWSPVAGVTGELFF. Supplemented by reference TRBV30 and TRBJ2-2, the full variable domain reads SQTIHQWPATLVQPVGSPLSLECTVEGTSNPNLYWYRQAAGRGLQLLFYSVGIGQISSEVPQNLSASRPQDRQFILSSKKLLLSDSGFYLCAWSPVAGVTGELFFGEGSRLTVL.

The chain employs TRBV27 and TRBJ1-1, with 9 nucleotides matching TRBD1. The CDR3 covers 18 residues. With 7 bases clipped from V and 0 bases from J, the junction kept 15 bases outside the gene matches. From germline, CDR1 is MNHEY and CDR2 SMNVEV (reference sequence). The CDR3 DNA reads TGTGCCAGCATCCTACCGGGACAGGGTTTAAGGATGAACACTGAAGCTTTCTTT. It encodes CASILPGQGLRMNTEAFF.

The chain uses TRBV5-1 and TRBJ1-1, with a possible D match to TRBD1 (5 bases). The V end lost 4 bases, the J end lost 1 base, and 14 bases lay between the germline ends. Germline V gene sequence: CDR1 SGHRS, CDR2 YFSETQ. The CDR3 is made up of 15 amino acids. The CDR3 sequence is CASSRIPGENTEAFF. The CDR3 nucleotides are TGCGCCAGCAGCAGGATACCGGGGGAGAACACTGAAGCTTTCTTT.

This chain uses TRBV28 with TRBJ2-3, with TRBD2 matching 9 bases. The length of the CDR3 is 17 residues. Trimming removed 10 bases from V and 1 base from J; junction bases left unmatched: 15. In germline, CDR1 is MDHEN, CDR2 SYDVKM. The CDR3 DNA sequence: TGTGCCACCATACCAAGCGGGGGGAAGTTCCGCACAGATACGCAGTATTTT. Translated: CATIPSGGKFRTDTQYF.

This sequence joins TRBV29-1 and TRBJ2-2; TRBD2 matches 7 bases. CDR3 length equals 13 residues. The junction had 4 bases not matched to a gene; V was cut back by 5 bases and J by 4 bases. CDR1 SQVTM and CDR2 ANQGSEA come from the germline V gene. CDR3 in DNA: TGCAGCGTTAGCGGGGACTTCACCGGGGAGCTGTTTTTT. Protein sequence: CSVSGDFTGELFF.

This chain joins TRBV19 and TRBJ1-2; D gene ambiguous. The CDR3 covers 17 residues. Germline CDR1 LNHDA, CDR2 SQIVND (reference sequence). V was pared by 6 bases and J by 6 bases, with 26 bases between. The CDR3 DNA reads as TGTGCCAGTAGCCCCTCAGGTCAGCATCATCTTTTGAATGGCTACACCTTC. Its translation: CASSPSGQHHLLNGYTF. The whole variable domain, filled in from reference TRBV19 and TRBJ1-2, reads DGGITQSPKYLFRKEGQNVTLSCEQNLNHDAMYWYRQDPGQGLRLIYYSQIVNDFQKGDIAEGYSVSREKKESFPLTVTSAQKNPTAFYLCASSPSGQHHLLNGYTFGSGTRLTVV.

The V and J genes are TRBV2 and TRBJ2-6; 8 nucleotides match TRBD1. V was pared by 6 bases and J by 1 base, with 8 bases of the junction left unmatched. The CDR3 loop spans 17 amino acids. CDR1 and CDR2 from the germline V gene are SNHLY and FYNNEI. CDR3: CASRPDRVASGANVLTF. The CDR3, as DNA: TGTGCCAGCAGACCGGACAGGGTGGCATCTGGGGCCAACGTCCTGACTTTC.

This chain uses TRBV15 with TRBJ1-4; 10 bases line up with TRBD1. Germline CDR1 LNHNV, CDR2 YYDKDF (reference sequence). V was clipped by 5 bases and J by 8 bases; unmatched bases: 5. This CDR3 comprises 14 residues. Here the CDR3 DNA reads TGTGCCACCAGCCGGGGGACAGGGGAGGAAAAACTGTTTTTT. Amino acid sequence: CATSRGTGEEKLFF.

This clone was picked up a small number of times. The chain employs TRBV2 and TRBJ1-2, with D perhaps TRBD1 (5 bases). Looked up from germline, CDR1 is SNHLY and CDR2 is FYNNEI. CDR3 length: 13 residues. The ends were cut back, 3 bases at V and 5 bases at J, with 10 bases in the middle. In nucleotides, the CDR3 is TGTGCCAGCAGTGATGGGTCAGGGTATGGCTACACCTTC. It yields the protein CASSDGSGYGYTF.

The V and J genes are TRBV7-2 and TRBJ1-2; a possible D gene is TRBD1 (5 bases). The V and J ends lost 5 bases and 1 base respectively, with 17 bases between them. Germline lookup yields CDR1 SGHTA and CDR2 FQGNSA. The CDR3 runs to 16 residues. CDR3 coding DNA: TGTGCCAGCAGCCCTCAATCAGGGCCCCTTAACTATGGCTACACCTTC. It encodes CASSPQSGPLNYGYTF.

The chain carries TRBV5-1 and TRBJ1-2, with 11 bases that match TRBD1. Germline lookup yields CDR1 SGHRS and CDR2 YFSETQ. This CDR3 has 16 amino acids. J gave up 6 bases and V 2 bases, and 9 bases lay outside the gene matches. CDR3 loop: CASSFARGQGGNGYTF. CDR3 DNA: TGCGCCAGCAGCTTCGCCAGGGGACAGGGGGGGAATGGCTACACCTTC.